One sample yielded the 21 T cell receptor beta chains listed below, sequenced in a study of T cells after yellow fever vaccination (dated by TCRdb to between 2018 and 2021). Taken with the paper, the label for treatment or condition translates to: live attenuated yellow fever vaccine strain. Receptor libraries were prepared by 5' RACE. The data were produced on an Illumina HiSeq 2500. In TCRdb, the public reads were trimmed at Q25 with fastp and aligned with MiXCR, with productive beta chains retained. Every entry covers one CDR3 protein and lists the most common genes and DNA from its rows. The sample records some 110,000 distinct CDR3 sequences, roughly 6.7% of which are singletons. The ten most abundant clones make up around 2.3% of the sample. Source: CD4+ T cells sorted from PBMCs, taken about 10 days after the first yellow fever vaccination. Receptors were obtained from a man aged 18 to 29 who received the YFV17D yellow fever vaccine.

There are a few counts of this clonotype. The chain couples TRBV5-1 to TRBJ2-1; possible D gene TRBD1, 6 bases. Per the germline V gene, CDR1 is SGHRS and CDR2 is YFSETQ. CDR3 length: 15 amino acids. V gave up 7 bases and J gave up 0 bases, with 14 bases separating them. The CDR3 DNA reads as TGCGCCAGCCGATGGCAGGGGACCTCCTACAATGAGCAGTTCTTC. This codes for CASRWQGTSYNEQFF.

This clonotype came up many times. CDR3 coding DNA: TGCGCCAGCAGTTTCGGGACAGCCTATGGCTACACCTTC. Translated: CASSFGTAYGYTF. The chain joins TRBV5-1 to TRBJ1-2, with TRBD1 matching 7 bases. Germline values: CDR1 SGHRS, CDR2 YFSETQ. V gave up 5 bases and J gave up 4 bases; unmatched junction bases: 5. CDR3 size: 13 residues.

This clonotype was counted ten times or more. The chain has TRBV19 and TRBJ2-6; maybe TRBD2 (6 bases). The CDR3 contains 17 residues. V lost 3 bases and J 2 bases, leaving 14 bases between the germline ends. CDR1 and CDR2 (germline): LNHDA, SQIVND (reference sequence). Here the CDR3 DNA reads TGTGCCAGTAGTATTGAAGGGAAGCGGGCTGGGGCCAACGTCCTGACTTTC. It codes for CASSIEGKRAGANVLTF.

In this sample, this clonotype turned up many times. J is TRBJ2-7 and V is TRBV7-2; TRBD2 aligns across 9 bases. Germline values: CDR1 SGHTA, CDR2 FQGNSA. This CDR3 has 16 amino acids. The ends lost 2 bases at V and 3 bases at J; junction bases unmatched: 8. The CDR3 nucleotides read TGTGCCAGCAGCTTACGGGGCGGGGGGGCCGGCTACGAGCAGTACTTC. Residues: CASSLRGGGAGYEQYF.

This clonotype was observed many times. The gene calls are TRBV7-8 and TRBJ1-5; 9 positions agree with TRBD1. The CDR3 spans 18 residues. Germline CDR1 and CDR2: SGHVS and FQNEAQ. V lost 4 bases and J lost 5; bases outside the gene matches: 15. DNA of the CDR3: TGTGCCAGCAGCTCGGACAGGGGAGGGTCTCCCGTCGATCAGCCCCAGCATTTT. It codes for CASSSDRGGSPVDQPQHF.

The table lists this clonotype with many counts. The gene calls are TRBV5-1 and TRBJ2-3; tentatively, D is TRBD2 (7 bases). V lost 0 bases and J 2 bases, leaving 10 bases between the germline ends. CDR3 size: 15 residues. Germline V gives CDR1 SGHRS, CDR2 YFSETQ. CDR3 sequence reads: CASSLVAGATDTQYF. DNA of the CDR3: TGCGCCAGCAGCTTGGTTGCGGGGGCCACAGATACGCAGTATTTT.

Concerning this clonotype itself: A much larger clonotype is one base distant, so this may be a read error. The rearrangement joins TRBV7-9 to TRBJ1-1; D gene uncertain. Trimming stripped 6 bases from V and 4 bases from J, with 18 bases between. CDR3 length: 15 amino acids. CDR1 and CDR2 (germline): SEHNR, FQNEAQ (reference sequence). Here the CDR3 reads CASRRTNGPVTEAFF. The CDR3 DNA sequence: TGTGCCAGCAGACGAACCAACGGGCCCGTCACTGAAGCTTTCTTT.

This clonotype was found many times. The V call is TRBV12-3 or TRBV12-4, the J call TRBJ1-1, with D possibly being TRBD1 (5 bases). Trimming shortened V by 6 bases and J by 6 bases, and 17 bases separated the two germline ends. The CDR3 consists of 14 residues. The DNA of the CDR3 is TGTGCCAGCAGCCGACGACAGCTACACTCTGAAGCTTTCTTT. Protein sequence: CASSRRQLHSEAFF.

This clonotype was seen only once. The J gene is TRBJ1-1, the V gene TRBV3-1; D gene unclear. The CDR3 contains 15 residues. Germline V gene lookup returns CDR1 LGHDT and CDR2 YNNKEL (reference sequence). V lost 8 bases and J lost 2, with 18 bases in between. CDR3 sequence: CASCRHGQANTEAFF. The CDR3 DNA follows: TGTGCCAGCTGCCGCCACGGGCAGGCTAACACTGAAGCTTTCTTT.

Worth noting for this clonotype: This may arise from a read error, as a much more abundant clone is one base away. Here the CDR3 reads CVSESTVNTEAFF. The CDR3 DNA follows: TGTGTCAGCGAGTCGACAGTGAACACTGAAGCTTTCTTT. This chain joins TRBV4-2 and TRBJ1-1; the D gene is possibly TRBD1 (5 bases). The germline CDR1 and CDR2 sequences are LGHNA and YNFKEQ. The CDR3 consists of 13 residues.

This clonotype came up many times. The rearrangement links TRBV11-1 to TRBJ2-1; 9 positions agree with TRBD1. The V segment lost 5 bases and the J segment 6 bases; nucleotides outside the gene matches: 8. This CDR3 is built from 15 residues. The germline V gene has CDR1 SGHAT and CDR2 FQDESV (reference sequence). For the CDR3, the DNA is TGTGCCAGCAGCCCAACAGGGGGCCGAGGCAATGAGCAGTTCTTC. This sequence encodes CASSPTGGRGNEQFF.

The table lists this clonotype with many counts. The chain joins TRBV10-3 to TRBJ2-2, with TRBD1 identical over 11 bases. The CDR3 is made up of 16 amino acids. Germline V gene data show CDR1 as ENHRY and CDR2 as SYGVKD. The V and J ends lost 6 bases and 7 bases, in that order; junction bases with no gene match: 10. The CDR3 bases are TGTGCCATCAGCGCAACCGGGACAGGGGGAATCGGGGAGCTGTTTTTT. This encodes CAISATGTGGIGELFF.

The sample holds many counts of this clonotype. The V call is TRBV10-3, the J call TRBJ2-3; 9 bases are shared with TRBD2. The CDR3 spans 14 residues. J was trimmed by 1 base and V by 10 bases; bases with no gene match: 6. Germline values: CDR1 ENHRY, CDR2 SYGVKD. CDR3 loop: CATSGGQGTDTQYF. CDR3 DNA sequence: TGTGCCACCAGCGGGGGGCAGGGCACAGATACGCAGTATTTT.

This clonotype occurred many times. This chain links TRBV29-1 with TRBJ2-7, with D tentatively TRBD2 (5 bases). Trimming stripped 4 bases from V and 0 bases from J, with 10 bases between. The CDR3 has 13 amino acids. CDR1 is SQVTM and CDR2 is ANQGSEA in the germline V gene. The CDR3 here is CSVGPGSSYEQYV. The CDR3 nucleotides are TGCAGCGTTGGACCGGGGAGCTCCTACGAGCAGTACGTC.

CDR3 protein: CASSFLSGLAGTGELFF. The CDR3 DNA is TGTGCCAGCAGTTTTCTGTCTGGGCTAGCGGGCACCGGGGAGCTGTTTTTT. The chain uses TRBV12-3 or TRBV12-4 and TRBJ2-2; TRBD2 matches at 8 bases. J was trimmed by 4 bases and V by 3 bases; bases with no gene match: 10. This CDR3 comprises 17 residues.

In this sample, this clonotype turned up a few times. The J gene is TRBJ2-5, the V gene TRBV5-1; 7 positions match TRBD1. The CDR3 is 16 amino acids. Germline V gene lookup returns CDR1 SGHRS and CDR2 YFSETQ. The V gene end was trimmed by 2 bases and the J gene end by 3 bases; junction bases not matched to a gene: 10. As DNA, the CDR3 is TGCGCCAGCAGCTTCATATTCCGGGACAGTAAAGAGACCCAGTACTTC. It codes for CASSFIFRDSKETQYF.

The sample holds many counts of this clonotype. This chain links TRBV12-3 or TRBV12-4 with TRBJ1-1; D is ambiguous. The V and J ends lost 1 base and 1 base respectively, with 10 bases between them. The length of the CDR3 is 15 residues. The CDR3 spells CASSLEGLPNTEAFF. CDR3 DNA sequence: TGTGCCAGCAGTTTAGAAGGACTCCCGAACACTGAAGCTTTCTTT.

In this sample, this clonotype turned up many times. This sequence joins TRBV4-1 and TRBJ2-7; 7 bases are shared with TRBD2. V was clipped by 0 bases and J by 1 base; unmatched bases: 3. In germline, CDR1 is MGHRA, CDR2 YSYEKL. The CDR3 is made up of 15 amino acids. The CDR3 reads CASSQDWGGSYEQYV. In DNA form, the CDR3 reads TGCGCCAGCAGCCAAGATTGGGGAGGGTCCTACGAGCAGTACGTC.

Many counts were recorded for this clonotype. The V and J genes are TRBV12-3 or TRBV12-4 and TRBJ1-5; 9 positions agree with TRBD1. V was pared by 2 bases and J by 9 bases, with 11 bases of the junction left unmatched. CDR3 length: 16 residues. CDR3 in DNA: TGTGCCAGCAGTTTAAAGGGGACAGGGACCTCTGGGCCCCAGCATTTT. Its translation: CASSLKGTGTSGPQHF.

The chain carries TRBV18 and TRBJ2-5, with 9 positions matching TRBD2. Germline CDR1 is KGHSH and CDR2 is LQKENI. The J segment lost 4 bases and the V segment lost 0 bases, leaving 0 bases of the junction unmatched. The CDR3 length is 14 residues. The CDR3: CASSPPGLAETQYF. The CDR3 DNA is TGTGCCAGCTCACCACCGGGACTAGCAGAGACCCAGTACTTC.

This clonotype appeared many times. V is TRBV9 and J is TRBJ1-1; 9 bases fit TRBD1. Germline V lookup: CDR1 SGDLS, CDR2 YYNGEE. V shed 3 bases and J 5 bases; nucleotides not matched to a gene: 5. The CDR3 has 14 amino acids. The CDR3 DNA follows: TGTGCCAGCAGCGCCACAGGGGGCTGGACTGAAGCTTTCTTT. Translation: CASSATGGWTEAFF. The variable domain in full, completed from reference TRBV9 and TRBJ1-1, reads DSGVTQTPKHLITATGQRVTLRCSPRSGDLSVYWYQQSLDQGLQFLIQYYNGEERAKGNILERFSAQQFPDLHSELNLSSLELGDSALYFCASSATGGWTEAFFGQGTRLTVV.